The clone carrying this T cell receptor beta chain came up many times. What was amplified from RNA transcripts were TCR beta CDR3 regions. TCR CDR3 regions were first amplified by RT-PCR with HTBI primers. One entry per CDR3 protein, called by TCRdb with MiXCR from the multiplex PCR reads. The sample holds approximately 330,000 distinct CDR3 sequences, roughly 23% seen once. The germline V gene has CDR1 MDHEN and CDR2 SYDVKM. Trimming took 3 bases from V and 4 from J; bases not matched to a gene: 9. CDR3 length: 16 amino acids. This sample is part of a study of T cells in Graves' hyperthyroidism and ophthalmopathy.

The chain joins TRBV28 to TRBJ2-3; the match to TRBD2 covers 8 bases. This clonotype was sampled from a woman aged 50 to 65 with Graves' hyperthyroidism. Sequenced material: blood. CDR3 bases: TGTGCCAGCAGTTTTGTAGTTGGCGGGAGGTCAGATACGCAGTATTTT. This gives the protein CASSFVVGGRSDTQYF.